This T cell receptor (beta chain) was observed in a study of blood T cell repertoires in COVID-19. The wider study: Acute and convalescent COVID-19 samples came from the United States, Italy and Spain. Sources were T cells, B-cell-depleted T cells, or PBMCs; the material itself was cDNA or gDNA.

Methods used by the authors: Amplification of reference gene primers was used by the study to estimate nucleated cell counts. Method: immunoSEQ multiplex PCR; TCRdb's copy keeps in-frame clones and lacks some. V and J calls and clone size come straight from that table; D and trimming were deduced from the DNA. The sample carries over 110,000 clones, about four fifths recorded once. V dropped 5 bases and J dropped 0; count of bases not matched to a gene: 8. This CDR3 has 17 amino acids. Germline V gene data show CDR1 as SQVTM and CDR2 as ANQGSEA. This receptor was obtained from a human donor in a cohort sampled during active COVID-19. The specimen was peripheral blood. The V call is TRBV29-1, the J call TRBJ2-6; TRBD1 matches 9 bases. The CDR3 sequence is CSVRAGQGVSGANVLTF. The CDR3 nucleotides read TGCAGCGTTCGAGCGGGACAGGGCGTCTCTGGGGCCAACGTCCTGACTTTC.